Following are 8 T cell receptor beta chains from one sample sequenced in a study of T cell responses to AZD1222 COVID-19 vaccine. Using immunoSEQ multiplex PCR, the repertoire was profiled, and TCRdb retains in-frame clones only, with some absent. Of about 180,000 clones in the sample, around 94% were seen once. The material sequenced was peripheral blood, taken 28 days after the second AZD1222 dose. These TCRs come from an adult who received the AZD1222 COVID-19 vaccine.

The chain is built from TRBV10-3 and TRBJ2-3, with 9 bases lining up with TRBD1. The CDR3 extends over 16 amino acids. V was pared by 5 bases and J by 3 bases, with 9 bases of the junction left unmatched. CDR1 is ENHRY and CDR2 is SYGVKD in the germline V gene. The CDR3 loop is CAISTPDRGGTDTQYF. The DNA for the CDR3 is TGTGCCATCAGTACCCCGGACAGGGGAGGGACAGATACGCAGTATTTT.

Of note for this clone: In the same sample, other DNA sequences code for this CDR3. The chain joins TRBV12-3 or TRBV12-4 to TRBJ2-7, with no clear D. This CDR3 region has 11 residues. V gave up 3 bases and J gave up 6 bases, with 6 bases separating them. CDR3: CASSFGGEQYF. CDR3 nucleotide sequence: TGTGCCAGCAGTTTCGGTGGCGAGCAGTACTTC.

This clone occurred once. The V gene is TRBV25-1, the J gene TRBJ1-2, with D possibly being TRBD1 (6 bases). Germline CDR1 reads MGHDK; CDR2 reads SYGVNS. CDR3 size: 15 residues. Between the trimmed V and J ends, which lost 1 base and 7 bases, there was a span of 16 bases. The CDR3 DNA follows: TGTGCCAGCAGTGAATTCGCCCACAGGGTTTCTGGCTACACCTTC. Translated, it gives CASSEFAHRVSGYTF.

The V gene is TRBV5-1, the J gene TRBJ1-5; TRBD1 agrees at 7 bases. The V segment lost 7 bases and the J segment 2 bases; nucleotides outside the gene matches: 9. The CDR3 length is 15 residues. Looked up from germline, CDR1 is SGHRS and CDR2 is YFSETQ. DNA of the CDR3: TGCGCCAGCGCCACAGGGGAGGGGGGCAATCAGCCCCAGCATTTT. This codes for CASATGEGGNQPQHF. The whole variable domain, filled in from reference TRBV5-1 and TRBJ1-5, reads KAGVTQTPRYLIKTRGQQVTLSCSPISGHRSVSWYQQTPGQGLQFLFEYFSETQRNKGNFPGRFSGRQFSNSRSEMNVSTLELGDSALYLCASATGEGGNQPQHFGDGTRLSIL.

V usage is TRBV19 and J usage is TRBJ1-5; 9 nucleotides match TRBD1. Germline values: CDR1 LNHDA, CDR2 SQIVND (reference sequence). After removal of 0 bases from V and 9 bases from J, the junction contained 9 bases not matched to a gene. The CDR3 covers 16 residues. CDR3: CASSIDRQGDAWPQHF. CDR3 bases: TGTGCCAGTAGTATAGATCGACAGGGGGACGCATGGCCCCAGCATTTT.

This CDR3 is CASSQGYAYEQYF. The CDR3 nucleotides are TGTGCCAGCAGCCAAGGATATGCCTACGAGCAGTACTTC. The rearrangement joins TRBV3-1 (or the pseudogene TRBV3-2) to TRBJ2-7, with unresolved D. The germline V and J ends were trimmed by 1 base and 2 bases, with 6 bases remaining between them. CDR3 length equals 13 residues. Germline V lookup: CDR1 LGHDT, CDR2 YNNKEL (reference sequence).

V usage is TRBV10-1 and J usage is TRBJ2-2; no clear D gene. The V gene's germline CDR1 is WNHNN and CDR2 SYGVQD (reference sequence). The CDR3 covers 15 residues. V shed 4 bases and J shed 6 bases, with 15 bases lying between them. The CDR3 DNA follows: TGCGCCAGCAGTGCTGGAAGAGTCGAGGCCGGGGAGCTGTTTTTT. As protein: CASSAGRVEAGELFF.

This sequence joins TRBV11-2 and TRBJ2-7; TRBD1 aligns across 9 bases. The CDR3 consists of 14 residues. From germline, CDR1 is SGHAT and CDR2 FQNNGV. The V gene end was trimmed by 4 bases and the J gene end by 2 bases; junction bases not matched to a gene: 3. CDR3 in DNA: TGTGCCAGCAGCTGGGGACAGGGTCCCTACGAGCAGTACTTC. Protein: CASSWGQGPYEQYF.